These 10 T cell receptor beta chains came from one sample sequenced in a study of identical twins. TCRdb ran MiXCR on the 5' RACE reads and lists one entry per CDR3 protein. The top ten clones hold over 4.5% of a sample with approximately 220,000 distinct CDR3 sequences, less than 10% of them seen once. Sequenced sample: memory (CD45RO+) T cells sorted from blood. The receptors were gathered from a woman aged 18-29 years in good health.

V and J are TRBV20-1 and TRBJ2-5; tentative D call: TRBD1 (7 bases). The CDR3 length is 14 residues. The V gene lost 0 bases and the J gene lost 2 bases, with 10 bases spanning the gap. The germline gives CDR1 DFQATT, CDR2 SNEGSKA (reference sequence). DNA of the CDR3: TGCAGTGCTAGAGATCCAGGGGGGCAAGAGACCCAGTACTTC. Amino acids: CSARDPGGQETQYF.

This chain's CDR3 is CASSELPGIDQPQHF. The CDR3 DNA reads TGTGCCAGCAGCGAACTCCCAGGTATAGATCAGCCCCAGCATTTT. The V call is TRBV7-2, the J call TRBJ1-5, with D unclear. Trimming shortened V by 5 bases and J by 5 bases, and 16 bases separated the two germline ends. The CDR3 runs to 15 residues. Per the germline V gene, CDR1 is SGHTA and CDR2 is FQGNSA.

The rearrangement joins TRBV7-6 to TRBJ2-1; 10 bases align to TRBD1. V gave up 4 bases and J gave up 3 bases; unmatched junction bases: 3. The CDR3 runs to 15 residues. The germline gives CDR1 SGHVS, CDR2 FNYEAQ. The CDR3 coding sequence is TGTGCCAGCAGCTCCGGGACAGGGGTCTACAATGAGCAGTTCTTC. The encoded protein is CASSSGTGVYNEQFF. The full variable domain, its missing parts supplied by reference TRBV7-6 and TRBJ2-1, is GAGVSQSPRYKVTKRGQDVALRCDPISGHVSLYWYRQALGQGPEFLTYFNYEAQQDKSGLPNDRFSAERPEGSISTLTIQRTEQRDSAMYRCASSSGTGVYNEQFFGPGTRLTVL.

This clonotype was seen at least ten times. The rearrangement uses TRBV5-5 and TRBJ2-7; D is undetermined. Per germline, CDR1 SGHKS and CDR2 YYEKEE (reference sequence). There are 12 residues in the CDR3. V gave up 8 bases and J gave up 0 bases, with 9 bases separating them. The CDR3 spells CASGLSSYEQYF. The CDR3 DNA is TGTGCCAGTGGGTTAAGCTCCTACGAGCAGTACTTC.

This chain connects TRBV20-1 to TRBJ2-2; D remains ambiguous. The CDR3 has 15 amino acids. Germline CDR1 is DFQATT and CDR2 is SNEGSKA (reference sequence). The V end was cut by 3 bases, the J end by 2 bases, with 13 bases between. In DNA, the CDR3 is TGCAGTGCTAGGAAGTTGGCGGTAAACACCGGGGAGCTGTTTTTT. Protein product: CSARKLAVNTGELFF.

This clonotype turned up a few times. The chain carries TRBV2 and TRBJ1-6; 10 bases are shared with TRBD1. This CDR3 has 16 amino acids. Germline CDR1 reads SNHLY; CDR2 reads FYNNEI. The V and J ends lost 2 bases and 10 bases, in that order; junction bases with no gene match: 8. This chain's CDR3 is CASSERAGQGGSPLHF. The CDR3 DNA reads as TGTGCCAGCAGTGAAAGGGCCGGACAGGGGGGATCACCCCTCCACTTT. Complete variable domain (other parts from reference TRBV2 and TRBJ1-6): EPEVTQTPSHQVTQMGQEVILRCVPISNHLYFYWYRQILGQKVEFLVSFYNNEISEKSEIFDDQFSVERPDGSNFTLKIRSTKLEDSAMYFCASSERAGQGGSPLHFGNGTRLTVT.

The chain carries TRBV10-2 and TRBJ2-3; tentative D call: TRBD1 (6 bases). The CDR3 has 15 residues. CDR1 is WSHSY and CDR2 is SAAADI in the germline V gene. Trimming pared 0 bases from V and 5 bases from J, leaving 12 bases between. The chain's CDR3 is CASSESDGRGDTQYF. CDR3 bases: TGCGCCAGCAGTGAGTCAGACGGCAGGGGAGATACGCAGTATTTT.

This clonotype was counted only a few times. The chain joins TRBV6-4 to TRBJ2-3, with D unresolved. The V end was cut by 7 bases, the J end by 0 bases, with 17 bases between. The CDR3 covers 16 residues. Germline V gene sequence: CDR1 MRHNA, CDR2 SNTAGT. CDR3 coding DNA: TGTGCCAGCAACACGGGCCCCGGTTTGAGCACAGATACGCAGTATTTT. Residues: CASNTGPGLSTDTQYF.

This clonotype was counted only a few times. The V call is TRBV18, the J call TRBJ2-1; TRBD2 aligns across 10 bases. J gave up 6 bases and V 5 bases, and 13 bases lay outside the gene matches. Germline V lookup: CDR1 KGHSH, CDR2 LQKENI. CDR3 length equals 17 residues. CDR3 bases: TGTGCCAGCTCAGCTTATATGTCGGCTAGCGGGAGCAATGAGCAGTTCTTC. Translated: CASSAYMSASGSNEQFF.

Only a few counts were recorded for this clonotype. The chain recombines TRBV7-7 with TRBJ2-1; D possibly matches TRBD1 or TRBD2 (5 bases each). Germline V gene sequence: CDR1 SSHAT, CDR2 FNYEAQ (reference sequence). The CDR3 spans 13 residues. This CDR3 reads CASSRGVDNEQFF. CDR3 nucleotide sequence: TGTGCTAGCTCAAGGGGAGTTGACAATGAGCAGTTCTTC. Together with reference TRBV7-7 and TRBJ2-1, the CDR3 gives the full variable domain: GAGVSQSPRYKVTKRGQDVTLRCDPISSHATLYWYQQALGQGPEFLTYFNYEAQPDKSGLPSDRFSAERPEGSISTLTIQRTEQRDSAMYRCASSRGVDNEQFFGPGTRLTVL.